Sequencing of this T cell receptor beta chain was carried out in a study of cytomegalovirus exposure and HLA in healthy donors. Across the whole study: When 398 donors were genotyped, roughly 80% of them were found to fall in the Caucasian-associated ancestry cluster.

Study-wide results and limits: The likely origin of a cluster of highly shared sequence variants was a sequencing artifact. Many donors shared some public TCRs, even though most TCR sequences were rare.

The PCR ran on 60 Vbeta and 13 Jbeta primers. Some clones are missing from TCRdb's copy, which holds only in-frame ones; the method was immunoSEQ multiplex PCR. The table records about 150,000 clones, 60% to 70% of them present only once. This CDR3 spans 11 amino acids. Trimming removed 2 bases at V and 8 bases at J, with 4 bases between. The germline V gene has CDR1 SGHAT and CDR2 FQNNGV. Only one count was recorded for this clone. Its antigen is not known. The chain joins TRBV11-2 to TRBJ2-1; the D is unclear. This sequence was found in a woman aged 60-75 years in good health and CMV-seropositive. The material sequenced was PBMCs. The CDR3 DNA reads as TGTGCCAGCAGCTTAATATATGAGCAGTTCTTC. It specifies CASSLIYEQFF.